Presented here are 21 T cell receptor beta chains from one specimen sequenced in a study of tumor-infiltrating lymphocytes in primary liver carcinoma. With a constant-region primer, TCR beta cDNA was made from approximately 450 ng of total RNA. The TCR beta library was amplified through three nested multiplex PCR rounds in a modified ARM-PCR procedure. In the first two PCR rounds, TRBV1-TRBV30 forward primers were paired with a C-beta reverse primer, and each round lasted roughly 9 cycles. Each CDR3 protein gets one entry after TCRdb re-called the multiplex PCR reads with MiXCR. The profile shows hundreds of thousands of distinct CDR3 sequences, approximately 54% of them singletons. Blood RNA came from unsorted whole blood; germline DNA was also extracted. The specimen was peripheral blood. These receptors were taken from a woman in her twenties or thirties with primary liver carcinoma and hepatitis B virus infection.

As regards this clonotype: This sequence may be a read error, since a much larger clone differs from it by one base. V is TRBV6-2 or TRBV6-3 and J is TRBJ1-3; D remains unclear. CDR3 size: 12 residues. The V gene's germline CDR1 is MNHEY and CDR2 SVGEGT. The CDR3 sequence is CASSTSDSTMYF. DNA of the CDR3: TGTGCCAGCAGTACCTCAGATTCCACCATGTATTTT.

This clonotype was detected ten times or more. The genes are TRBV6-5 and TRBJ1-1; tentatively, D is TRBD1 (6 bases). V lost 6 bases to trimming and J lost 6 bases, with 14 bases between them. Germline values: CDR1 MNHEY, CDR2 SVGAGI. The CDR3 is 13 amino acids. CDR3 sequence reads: CASSRSQGAEAFF. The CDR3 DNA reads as TGTGCCAGCAGCCGATCACAGGGCGCTGAAGCTTTCTTT.

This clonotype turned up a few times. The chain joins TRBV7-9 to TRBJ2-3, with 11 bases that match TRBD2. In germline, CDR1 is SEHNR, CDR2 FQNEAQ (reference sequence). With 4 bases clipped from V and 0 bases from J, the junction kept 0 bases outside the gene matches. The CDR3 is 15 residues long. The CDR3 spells CASSWTSGSTDTQYF. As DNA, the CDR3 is TGTGCCAGCAGCTGGACTAGCGGGAGCACAGATACGCAGTATTTT.

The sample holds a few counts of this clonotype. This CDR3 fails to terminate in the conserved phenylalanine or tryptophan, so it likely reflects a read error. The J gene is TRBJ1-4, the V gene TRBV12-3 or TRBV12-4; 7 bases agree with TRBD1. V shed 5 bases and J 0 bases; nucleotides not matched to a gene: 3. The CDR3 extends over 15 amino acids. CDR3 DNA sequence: TGTGCCAGCAGTCGTGACAGGGCAACTAATGAAAAACTGTTTCTT. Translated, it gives CASSRDRATNEKLFL.

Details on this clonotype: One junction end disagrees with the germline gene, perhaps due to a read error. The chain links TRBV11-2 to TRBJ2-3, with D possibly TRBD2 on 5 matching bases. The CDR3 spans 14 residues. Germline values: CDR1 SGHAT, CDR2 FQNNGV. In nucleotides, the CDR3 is TGTGCCAGCGGCCACCGGGATGCTGGAGATACGCGGTATTTT. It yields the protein CASGHRDAGDTRYF.

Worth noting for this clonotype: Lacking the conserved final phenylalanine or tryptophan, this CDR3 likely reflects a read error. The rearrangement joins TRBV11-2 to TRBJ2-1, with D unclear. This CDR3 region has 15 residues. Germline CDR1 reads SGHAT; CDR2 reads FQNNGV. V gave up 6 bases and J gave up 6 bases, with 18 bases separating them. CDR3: CASRLIGSGFNEQFV. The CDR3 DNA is TGTGCCAGCAGATTGATTGGATCTGGGTTCAATGAGCAGTTCGTC.

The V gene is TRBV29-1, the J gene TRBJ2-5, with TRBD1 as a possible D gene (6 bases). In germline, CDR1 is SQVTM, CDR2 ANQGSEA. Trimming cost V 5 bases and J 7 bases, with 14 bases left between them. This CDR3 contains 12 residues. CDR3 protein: CSVRRQEGTQYF. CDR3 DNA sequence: TGCAGCGTTCGAAGACAGGAAGGGACCCAGTACTTC.

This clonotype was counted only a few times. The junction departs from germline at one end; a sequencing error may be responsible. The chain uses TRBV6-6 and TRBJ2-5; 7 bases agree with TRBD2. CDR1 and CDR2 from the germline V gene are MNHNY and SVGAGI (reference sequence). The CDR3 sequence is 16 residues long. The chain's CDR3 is CACSYDPSRGRETQYF. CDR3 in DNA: TGTGCCTGCAGTTACGACCCCTCGCGGGGGAGAGAGACCCAGTACTTC.

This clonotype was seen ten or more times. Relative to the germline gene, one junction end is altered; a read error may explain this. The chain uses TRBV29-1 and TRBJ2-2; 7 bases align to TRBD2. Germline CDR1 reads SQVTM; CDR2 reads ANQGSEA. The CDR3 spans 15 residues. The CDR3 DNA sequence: TGCAGCGTAAACACCCGGGAGGCGAATACCGGGGAGCTGTTTTTT. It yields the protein CSVNTREANTGELFF.

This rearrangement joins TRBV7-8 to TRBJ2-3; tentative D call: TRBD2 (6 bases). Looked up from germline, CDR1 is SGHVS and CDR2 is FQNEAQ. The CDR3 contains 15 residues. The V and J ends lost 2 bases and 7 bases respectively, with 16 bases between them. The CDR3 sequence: CASSLHPGTEHTQYF. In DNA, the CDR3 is TGTGCCAGCAGCTTACACCCCGGGACTGAGCATACGCAGTATTTT.

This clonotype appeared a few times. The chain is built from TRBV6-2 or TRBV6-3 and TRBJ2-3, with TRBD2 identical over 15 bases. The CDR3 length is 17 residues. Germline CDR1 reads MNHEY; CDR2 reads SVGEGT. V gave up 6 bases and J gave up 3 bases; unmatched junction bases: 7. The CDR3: CASSGLAGGPLTDTQYF. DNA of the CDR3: TGTGCCAGCAGCGGACTAGCGGGAGGGCCTCTGACAGATACGCAGTATTTT.

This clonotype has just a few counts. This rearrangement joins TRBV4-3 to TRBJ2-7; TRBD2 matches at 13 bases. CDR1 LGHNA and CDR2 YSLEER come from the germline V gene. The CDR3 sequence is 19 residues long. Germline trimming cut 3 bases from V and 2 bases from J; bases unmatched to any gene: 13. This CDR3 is CASSHARTGGLAGAYEQYF. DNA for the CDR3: TGCGCCAGCAGCCACGCGCGGACAGGCGGACTAGCGGGGGCCTACGAGCAGTACTTC.

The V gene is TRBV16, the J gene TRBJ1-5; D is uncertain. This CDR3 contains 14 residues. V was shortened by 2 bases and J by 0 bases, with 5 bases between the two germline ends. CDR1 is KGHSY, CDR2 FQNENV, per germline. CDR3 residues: CASSQAVSNQPQHF. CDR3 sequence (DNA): TGTGCCAGCAGCCAAGCCGTTAGCAATCAGCCCCAGCATTTT.

CDR3 in amino acids: CSARKDRAGGHEQYF. The CDR3 DNA reads as TGCAGTGCTAGGAAGGACAGGGCGGGAGGCCACGAGCAGTACTTC. The chain is built from TRBV20-1 and TRBJ2-7; D possibly uses TRBD1 or TRBD2 (8 bases each). The CDR3 totals 15 residues. The V gene lost 3 bases and the J gene lost 5 bases, with 20 bases spanning the gap. The germline gives CDR1 DFQATT, CDR2 SNEGSKA (reference sequence).

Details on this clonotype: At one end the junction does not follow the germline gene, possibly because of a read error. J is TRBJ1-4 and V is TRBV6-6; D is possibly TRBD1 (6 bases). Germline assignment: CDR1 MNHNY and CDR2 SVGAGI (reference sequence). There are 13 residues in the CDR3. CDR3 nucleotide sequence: TGTGCCAGCAGTCGGGGGCGAGTGGAAAAAATGTTTTTT. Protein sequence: CASSRGRVEKMFF.

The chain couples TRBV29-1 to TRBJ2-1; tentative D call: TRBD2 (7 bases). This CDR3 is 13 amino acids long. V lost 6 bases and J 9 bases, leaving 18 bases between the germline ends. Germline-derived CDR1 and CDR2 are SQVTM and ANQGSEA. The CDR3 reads CSVYGPGGSEQFF. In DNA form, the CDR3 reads TGCAGCGTCTACGGGCCGGGGGGCAGTGAGCAGTTCTTC.

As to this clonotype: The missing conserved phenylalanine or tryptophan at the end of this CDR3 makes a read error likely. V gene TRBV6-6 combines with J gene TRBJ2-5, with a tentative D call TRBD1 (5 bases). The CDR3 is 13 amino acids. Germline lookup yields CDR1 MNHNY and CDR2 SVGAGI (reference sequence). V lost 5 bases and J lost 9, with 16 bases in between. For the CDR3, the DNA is TGTGCCAGCAGTCCCGCGACAGCTTCCCCCCAGTACCTC. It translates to CASSPATASPQYL.

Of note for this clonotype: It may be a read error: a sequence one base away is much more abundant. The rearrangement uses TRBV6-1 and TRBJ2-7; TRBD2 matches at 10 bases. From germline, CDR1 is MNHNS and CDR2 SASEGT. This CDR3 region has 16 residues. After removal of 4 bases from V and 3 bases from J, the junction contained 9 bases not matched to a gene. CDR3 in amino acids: CASSVIGSGRVYEQYF. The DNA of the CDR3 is TGTGCCAGCAGTGTAATTGGGAGCGGGAGGGTCTACGAGCAGTACTTC.

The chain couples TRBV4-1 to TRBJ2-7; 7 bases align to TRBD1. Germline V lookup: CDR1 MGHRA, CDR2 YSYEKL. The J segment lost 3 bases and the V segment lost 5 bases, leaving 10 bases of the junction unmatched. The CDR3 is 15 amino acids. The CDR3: CASSSGTVSLYEQYF. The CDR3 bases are TGCGCCAGCAGCTCCGGGACAGTAAGTCTCTACGAGCAGTACTTC.

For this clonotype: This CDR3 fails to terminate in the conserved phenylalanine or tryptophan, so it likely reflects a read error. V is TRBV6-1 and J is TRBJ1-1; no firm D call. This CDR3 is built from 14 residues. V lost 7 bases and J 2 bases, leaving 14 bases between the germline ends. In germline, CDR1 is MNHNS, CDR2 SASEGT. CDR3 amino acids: CASIPVALNTEAFL. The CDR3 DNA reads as TGTGCCAGCATACCGGTTGCGCTAAACACTGAAGCTTTCCTT.

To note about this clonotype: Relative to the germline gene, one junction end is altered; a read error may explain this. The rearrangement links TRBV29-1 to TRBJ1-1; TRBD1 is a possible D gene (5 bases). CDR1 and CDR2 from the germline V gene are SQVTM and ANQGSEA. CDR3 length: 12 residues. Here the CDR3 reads CSAGHANSEAFF. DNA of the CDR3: TGCAGCGCTGGACACGCGAACAGTGAAGCTTTCTTT.